This TCR beta chain was observed in a study of shared clonotypes between healthy human individuals. Overall study context: CD4 naive cells filled three plates per donor, CD4 memory three, CD8 naive two and CD8 memory one. General study points: Rarefaction gave evidence that sorted-subset sequencing remained incomplete despite large depth.

As for this clone: The antigen remains undetermined.

The test was conducted at deep level. The protocol was immunoSEQ multiplex PCR, while the TCRdb copy is restricted to in-frame clones and leaves out a portion. The sample lists approximately 1.4 million clones, 95% to 99% occurring once. In germline, CDR1 is MNHEY, CDR2 SMNVEV (reference sequence). The CDR3 totals 15 residues. V trimming: 6 bases; J trimming: 2 bases; junction bases outside the gene matches: 10. The receptor was derived from a man aged 25-40 years in good health. Sequenced input: naive CD4+ T cells sorted from blood. Subset here: CD45RA+ positively selected. The chain couples TRBV27 to TRBJ2-7; the match to TRBD1 covers 7 bases. The CDR3, as DNA: TGTGCCAGCAGGCACCTTAGGACAGGCCCCTACGAGCAGTACTTC. Translated, it gives CASRHLRTGPYEQYF.